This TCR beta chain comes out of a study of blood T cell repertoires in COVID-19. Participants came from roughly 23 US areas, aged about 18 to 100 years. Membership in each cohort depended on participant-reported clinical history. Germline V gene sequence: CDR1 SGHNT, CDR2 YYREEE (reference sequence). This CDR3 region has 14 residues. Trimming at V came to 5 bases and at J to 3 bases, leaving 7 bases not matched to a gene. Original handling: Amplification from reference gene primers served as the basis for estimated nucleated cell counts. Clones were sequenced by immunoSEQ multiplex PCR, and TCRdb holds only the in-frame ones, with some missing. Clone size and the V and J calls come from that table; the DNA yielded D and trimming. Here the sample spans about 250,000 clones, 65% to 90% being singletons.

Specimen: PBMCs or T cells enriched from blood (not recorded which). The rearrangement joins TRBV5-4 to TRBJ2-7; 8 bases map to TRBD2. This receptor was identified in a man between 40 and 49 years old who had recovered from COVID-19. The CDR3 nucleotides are TGTGCCAGCAGTTATAGCGGGACTTTCTACGAGCAGTACTTC. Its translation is CASSYSGTFYEQYF.